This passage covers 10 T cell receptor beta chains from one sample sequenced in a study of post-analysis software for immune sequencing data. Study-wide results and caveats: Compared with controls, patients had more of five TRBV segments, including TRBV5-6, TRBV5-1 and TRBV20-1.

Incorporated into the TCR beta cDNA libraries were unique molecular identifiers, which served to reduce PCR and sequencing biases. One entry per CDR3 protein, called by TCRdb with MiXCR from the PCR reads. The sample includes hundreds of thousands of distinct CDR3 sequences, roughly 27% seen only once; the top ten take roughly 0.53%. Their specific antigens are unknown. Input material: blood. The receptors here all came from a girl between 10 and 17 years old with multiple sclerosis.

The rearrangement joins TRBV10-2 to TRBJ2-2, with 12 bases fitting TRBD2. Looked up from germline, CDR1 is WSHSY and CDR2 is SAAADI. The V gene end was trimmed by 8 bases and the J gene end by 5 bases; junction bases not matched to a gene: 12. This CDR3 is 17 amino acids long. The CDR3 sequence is CASAILAGGTRTGELFF. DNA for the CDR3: TGCGCCAGCGCGATACTAGCGGGAGGCACCAGGACCGGGGAGCTGTTTTTT.

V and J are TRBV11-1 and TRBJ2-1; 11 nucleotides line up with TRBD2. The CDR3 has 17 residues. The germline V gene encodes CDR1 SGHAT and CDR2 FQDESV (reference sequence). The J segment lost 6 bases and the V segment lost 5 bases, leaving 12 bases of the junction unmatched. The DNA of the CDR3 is TGTGCCAGCAGCACTCGCAGGCCCACTAGCGGGGGCAATGAGCAGTTCTTC. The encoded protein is CASSTRRPTSGGNEQFF.

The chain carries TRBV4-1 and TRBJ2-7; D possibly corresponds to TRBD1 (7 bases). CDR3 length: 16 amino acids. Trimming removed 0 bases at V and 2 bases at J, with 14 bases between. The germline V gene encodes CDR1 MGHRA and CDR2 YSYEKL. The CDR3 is CASSQDVAGGTYEQYF. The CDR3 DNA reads TGCGCCAGCAGCCAAGATGTGGCAGGGGGGACCTACGAGCAGTACTTC.

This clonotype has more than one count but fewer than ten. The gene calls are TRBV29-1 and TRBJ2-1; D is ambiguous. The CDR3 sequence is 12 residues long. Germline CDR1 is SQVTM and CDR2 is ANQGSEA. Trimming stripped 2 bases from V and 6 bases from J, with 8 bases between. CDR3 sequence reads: CSVELVVNEQFF. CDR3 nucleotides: TGCAGCGTTGAACTGGTTGTCAATGAGCAGTTCTTC.

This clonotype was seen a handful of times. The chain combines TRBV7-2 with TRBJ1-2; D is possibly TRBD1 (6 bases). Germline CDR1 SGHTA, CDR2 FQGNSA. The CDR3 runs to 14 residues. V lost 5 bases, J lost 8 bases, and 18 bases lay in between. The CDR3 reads CASSPGGRRVGYTF. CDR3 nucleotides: TGTGCCAGCAGCCCGGGGGGGCGGCGGGTAGGCTACACCTTC.

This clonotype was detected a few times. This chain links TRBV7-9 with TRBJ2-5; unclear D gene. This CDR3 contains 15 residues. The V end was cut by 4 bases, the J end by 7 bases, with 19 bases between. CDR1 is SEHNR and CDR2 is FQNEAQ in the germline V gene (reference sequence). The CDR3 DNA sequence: TGTGCCAGCAGCTCAAGCTGGGGTTTTCTGGGGACCCAGTACTTC. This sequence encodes CASSSSWGFLGTQYF.

CDR3 region: CASRRDRATTDTQYF. The CDR3 DNA follows: TGTGCCAGCAGGCGGGACAGGGCCACCACAGATACGCAGTATTTT. This chain uses TRBV12-3 or TRBV12-4 with TRBJ2-3, with 9 bases matching TRBD1. This CDR3 spans 15 amino acids. The ends lost 6 bases at V and 2 bases at J; junction bases unmatched: 6.

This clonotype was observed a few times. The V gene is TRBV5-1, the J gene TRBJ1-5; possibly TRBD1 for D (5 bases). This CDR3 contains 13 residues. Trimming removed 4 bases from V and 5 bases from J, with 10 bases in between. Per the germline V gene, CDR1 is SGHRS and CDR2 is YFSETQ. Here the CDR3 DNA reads TGCGCCAGCAGCCGAAGGGACGATCAGCCCCAGCATTTT. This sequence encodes CASSRRDDQPQHF.

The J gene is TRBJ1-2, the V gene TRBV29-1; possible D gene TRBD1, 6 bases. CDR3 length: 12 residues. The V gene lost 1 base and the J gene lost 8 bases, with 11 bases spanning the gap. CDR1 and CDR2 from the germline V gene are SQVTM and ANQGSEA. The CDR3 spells CSVEGGALGYTF. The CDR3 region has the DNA TGCAGCGTTGAAGGGGGGGCGTTAGGCTACACCTTC.

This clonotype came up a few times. CDR3 region: CASTSGQGAGETQYF. The CDR3, as DNA: TGTGCCAGCACCTCGGGACAGGGGGCCGGGGAGACCCAGTACTTC. J is TRBJ2-5 and V is TRBV12-3 or TRBV12-4; 12 nucleotides align to TRBD1. Unmatched junction bases numbered 8, after V lost 7 bases and J lost 5 bases. The CDR3 is 15 amino acids.